Shown below are 29 T cell receptor beta chains from a single sample sequenced in a study of PD-1 blockade in classical Hodgkin lymphoma. Every patient had relapsed following autologous stem cell transplantation, and cohorts differed in brentuximab vedotin exposure. Using magnetic negative selection, the CD4+ T cells were separated out of thawed PBMCs. The repertoire was sequenced with immunoSEQ multiplex PCR; TCRdb's copy has only in-frame clones and lacks some. The sample records tens of thousands of clones, more than 60% being singletons. Sequences were derived from CD4+ T cells from blood, sampled at baseline. The receptors derive from a human donor with classical Hodgkin lymphoma.

V gene TRBV28 combines with J gene TRBJ1-6, with D possibly being TRBD1 (6 bases). With 4 bases removed from V and 10 bases from J, the gap between germline ends came to 14 bases. This CDR3 has 14 amino acids. The germline V gene encodes CDR1 MDHEN and CDR2 SYDVKM. The CDR3 region is CASSSGVWGSPLHF. The CDR3 coding sequence is TGTGCCAGCAGTTCAGGGGTTTGGGGATCACCCCTCCACTTT. The whole variable domain, remainder taken from reference TRBV28 and TRBJ1-6, is DVKVTQSSRYLVKRTGEKVFLECVQDMDHENMFWYRQDPGLGLRLIYFSYDVKMKEKGDIPEGYSVSREKKERFSLILESASTNQTSMYLCASSSGVWGSPLHFGNGTRLTVT.

The chain has TRBV6-5 and TRBJ2-7; D assignment may be TRBD1 or TRBD2 (6 bases each). CDR3 length equals 11 residues. Germline-derived CDR1 and CDR2 are MNHEY and SVGAGI. Deletions cut 6 bases from V and 6 bases from J, with 9 bases between. CDR3 in DNA: TGTGCCAGCAGCCGGGGGCGCGAGCAGTACTTC. Encoded protein: CASSRGREQYF.

The CDR3 sequence: CASSLESGGETQYF. The CDR3 DNA sequence: TGCGCCAGCAGCTTAGAAAGCGGGGGGGAGACCCAGTACTTC. The J gene is TRBJ2-5, the V gene TRBV5-1; 9 positions agree with TRBD2. The CDR3 is made up of 14 amino acids. Losses at the gene ends were 2 bases for V and 5 bases for J; bases not matched to a gene: 4. The germline CDR1 and CDR2 sequences are SGHRS and YFSETQ.

The chain carries TRBV30 and TRBJ2-3; no clear D gene. Trimming cost V 4 bases and J 6 bases, with 17 bases left between them. This CDR3 region has 14 residues. Germline assignment: CDR1 GTSNPN and CDR2 SVGIG (reference sequence). In DNA, the CDR3 is TGTGCCTGGACCCGAATCCCCGGATCCGATACGCAGTATTTT. This codes for CAWTRIPGSDTQYF.

The chain has TRBV30 and TRBJ2-7, with 7 bases lining up with TRBD2. J gave up 4 bases and V 4 bases, and 10 bases lay outside the gene matches. Germline CDR1 reads GTSNPN; CDR2 reads SVGIG (reference sequence). The CDR3 covers 14 residues. Here the CDR3 DNA reads TGTGCCTGGACCCTGGGGGGGTCATTGTACGAGCAGTACTTC. Amino acid sequence: CAWTLGGSLYEQYF.

The rearrangement links TRBV28 to TRBJ1-4, with TRBD1 as a possible D gene (6 bases). Trimming left V 3 bases short and J 4 bases short, with 9 bases between. The CDR3 extends over 14 amino acids. CDR1 is MDHEN and CDR2 is SYDVKM in the germline V gene. CDR3 loop: CASSFGTINEKLFF. CDR3 in DNA: TGTGCCAGCAGTTTTGGGACAATTAATGAAAAACTGTTTTTT. Drawing the rest from reference TRBV28 and TRBJ1-4, the complete variable domain is DVKVTQSSRYLVKRTGEKVFLECVQDMDHENMFWYRQDPGLGLRLIYFSYDVKMKEKGDIPEGYSVSREKKERFSLILESASTNQTSMYLCASSFGTINEKLFFGSGTQLSVL.

This clone occurred once. V and J are TRBV9 and TRBJ1-1; D is unresolved. The CDR3 is 15 amino acids. The V and J ends lost 3 bases and 3 bases respectively, with 15 bases between them. The V gene's germline CDR1 is SGDLS and CDR2 YYNGEE. In DNA form, the CDR3 reads TGTGCCAGCAGCGCGTCTGGGCGCGGGCACACTGAAGCTTTCTTT. This sequence encodes CASSASGRGHTEAFF.

The gene calls are TRBV5-6 and TRBJ2-4; D possibly uses TRBD1 or TRBD2 (5 bases each). There are 13 residues in the CDR3. The germline V gene encodes CDR1 SGHDT and CDR2 YYEEEE. V was pared by 0 bases and J by 4 bases, with 5 bases between. The CDR3 bases are TGTGCCAGCAGCTTGGGGGGGAAAAACATTCAGTACTTC. Its translation: CASSLGGKNIQYF.

The chain recombines TRBV19 with TRBJ2-6; perhaps TRBD2 as D (6 bases). Per germline, CDR1 LNHDA and CDR2 SQIVND (reference sequence). V was trimmed by 9 bases and J by 4 bases, leaving 19 bases between them. CDR3 length: 16 amino acids. This CDR3 is CASRGTPLLGANVLTF. CDR3 nucleotides: TGTGCCAGCCGGGGGACGCCACTCTTGGGGGCCAACGTCCTGACTTTC.

The chain recombines TRBV27 with TRBJ2-7; D gene uncertain. There are 14 residues in the CDR3. V gave up 4 bases and J gave up 4 bases, with 14 bases separating them. The V gene's germline CDR1 is MNHEY and CDR2 SMNVEV (reference sequence). CDR3 protein: CASSSPGRMYEQYF. CDR3 sequence (DNA): TGTGCCAGCAGTTCGCCCGGACGGATGTACGAGCAGTACTTC.

The CDR3 bases are TGTGCCAGCAGCATGGGTCCGTCGGCCCAGTACTTC. This gives the protein CASSMGPSAQYF. This chain connects TRBV7-2 to TRBJ2-5; D is unclear. The V and J ends lost 5 bases and 9 bases respectively, with 13 bases between them. The length of the CDR3 is 12 residues. Germline CDR1 reads SGHTA; CDR2 reads FQGNSA.

The rearrangement uses TRBV25-1 and TRBJ1-1; D may be TRBD1 (5 bases). V lost 1 base and J 4 bases, leaving 10 bases between the germline ends. The CDR3 is 14 amino acids. Germline lookup yields CDR1 MGHDK and CDR2 SYGVNS. The CDR3: CASSESGRVTEAFF. The CDR3 bases are TGTGCCAGCAGTGAATCGGGGCGGGTCACTGAAGCTTTCTTT.

The gene calls are TRBV30 and TRBJ2-2, with TRBD1 identical over 7 bases. CDR1 GTSNPN and CDR2 SVGIG come from the germline V gene (reference sequence). Trimming took 3 bases from V and 3 from J; bases not matched to a gene: 4. The CDR3 has 14 amino acids. The CDR3 DNA is TGTGCCTGGAGCCACAGGGGATACACCGGGGAGCTGTTTTTT. This translates into CAWSHRGYTGELFF.

The chain is built from TRBV7-9 and TRBJ1-5; a weak D match, TRBD1 (5 bases). This CDR3 comprises 16 residues. V was pared by 3 bases and J by 4 bases, with 16 bases between. Germline lookup yields CDR1 SEHNR and CDR2 FQNEAQ (reference sequence). The CDR3 coding sequence is TGTGCCAGCAGCTTTGATTTCGACAGCCGTAATCAGCCCCAGCATTTT. Amino acid sequence: CASSFDFDSRNQPQHF.

CDR3 nucleotide sequence: TGTGCCAGCAGCCGGGACTTCCCTCTCGGGGATACGCAGTATTTT. As protein: CASSRDFPLGDTQYF. The chain combines TRBV7-8 with TRBJ2-3; perhaps TRBD2 as D (6 bases). The germline V gene encodes CDR1 SGHVS and CDR2 FQNEAQ. The V and J ends lost 5 bases and 6 bases respectively, with 18 bases between them. This CDR3 has 15 residues.

This chain connects TRBV13 to TRBJ1-1; D is unclear. V was clipped by 2 bases and J by 11 bases, with 12 bases between them. The germline V gene encodes CDR1 PRHDT and CDR2 FYEKMQ (reference sequence). The CDR3 totals 12 residues. This CDR3 is CASSLNGRMAFF. Here the CDR3 DNA reads TGTGCCAGCAGCTTAAATGGGAGGATGGCTTTCTTT.

This clone has a single count. The V call is TRBV28, the J call TRBJ2-7; 10 bases align to TRBD1. V lost 2 bases and J lost 3; bases outside the gene matches: 1. The germline V gene encodes CDR1 MDHEN and CDR2 SYDVKM. This CDR3 contains 14 residues. As DNA, the CDR3 is TGTGCCAGCAGTTTAAGGACAGGGGGCTACGAGCAGTACTTC. Its translation is CASSLRTGGYEQYF.

The rearrangement uses TRBV27 and TRBJ2-7; TRBD2 might be the D (7 bases). Trimming removed 5 bases from V and 2 bases from J, with 16 bases in between. Germline assignment: CDR1 MNHEY and CDR2 SMNVEV (reference sequence). CDR3 size: 15 residues. CDR3 sequence (DNA): TGTGCCAGCAGTCGAAAGGGGGGGGGAACCTACGAGCAGTACTTC. It specifies CASSRKGGGTYEQYF.

The rearrangement joins TRBV12-2 to TRBJ1-5; the table's D call, TRBD1, was not checked against the DNA. TRBV12-2 is given as a pseudogene. This CDR3 is 19 amino acids long. Here the CDR3 reads CASRLEGGTGNGISQPQHF. CDR3 DNA sequence: TGTGCAAGTCGCTTAGAAGGTGGGACAGGCAACGGGATAAGTCAGCCCCAGCATTTT.

In the case of this clone: The junction differs from germline at one of its ends, possibly a read error. The chain is built from TRBV14 and TRBJ2-7; no definite D call. This CDR3 contains 13 residues. CDR1 is SGHDN and CDR2 is FVKESK in the germline V gene. In nucleotides, the CDR3 is TGTGCCAGCAGCCAGTTCGCGCCAGCAGGAGCAGACTTC. Its protein product is CASSQFAPAGADF.

This clone was recorded only once. The chain links TRBV5-1 to TRBJ2-7; 10 bases line up with TRBD1. This CDR3 contains 14 residues. Trimming removed 4 bases from V and 2 bases from J; junction bases left unmatched: 3. Germline values: CDR1 SGHRS, CDR2 YFSETQ. CDR3 protein: CASSNGQGAYEQYF. Here the CDR3 DNA reads TGCGCCAGCAGCAACGGACAGGGGGCCTACGAGCAGTACTTC.

The rearrangement joins TRBV18 to TRBJ1-3; D gene ambiguous. This CDR3 has 15 residues. V lost 3 bases and J lost 0, with 9 bases in between. Germline lookup yields CDR1 KGHSH and CDR2 LQKENI. Here the CDR3 reads CASSPSGVSGNTIYF. The CDR3 nucleotides are TGTGCCAGCTCACCGTCAGGTGTCTCTGGAAACACCATATATTTT.

The rearrangement joins TRBV18 to TRBJ1-2; the D gene is possibly TRBD1 (5 bases). Deletions cut 3 bases from V and 6 bases from J, with 14 bases between. The V gene's germline CDR1 is KGHSH and CDR2 LQKENI. This CDR3 is built from 14 residues. The CDR3 region is CASSPAGRDHGYTF. The CDR3 DNA is TGTGCCAGCTCACCCGCGGGGCGCGATCATGGCTACACCTTC.

This clone was seen once. This chain connects TRBV30 to TRBJ1-3; D gene ambiguous. Germline V lookup: CDR1 GTSNPN, CDR2 SVGIG (reference sequence). The CDR3 has 14 amino acids. V shed 2 bases and J shed 2 bases, with 10 bases lying between them. The DNA of the CDR3 is TGTGCCTGGAGTCCCGGTATAACTGGAAACACCATATATTTT. It codes for CAWSPGITGNTIYF.

This chain's CDR3 is CASSLHATTSTDTQYF. The CDR3 bases are TGCGCCAGCAGCTTGCACGCTACGACTAGCACAGATACGCAGTATTTT. This chain uses TRBV5-1 with TRBJ2-3; no clear D gene. The CDR3 sequence is 16 residues long. The germline CDR1 and CDR2 sequences are SGHRS and YFSETQ. Trimming removed 1 base at V and 0 bases at J, with 12 bases between.

V usage is TRBV2 and J usage is TRBJ2-3; the match to TRBD2 covers 11 bases. CDR3 length: 14 amino acids. V trimming: 3 bases; J trimming: 5 bases; junction bases outside the gene matches: 1. Looked up from germline, CDR1 is SNHLY and CDR2 is FYNNEI. CDR3 bases: TGTGCCAGCAGTGAGGGACTAGCGGTAGATACGCAGTATTTT. Protein sequence: CASSEGLAVDTQYF.

This clone was observed a handful of times. The chain uses TRBV7-9 and TRBJ1-5; possibly TRBD1 for D (6 bases). The CDR3 is 15 residues long. The germline gives CDR1 SEHNR, CDR2 FQNEAQ (reference sequence). Trimming took off 4 bases at V and 5 bases at J, with 15 bases between the two ends. CDR3 coding DNA: TGTGCCAGCAGCTCGCAGGGGCTTTGGGATCAGCCCCAGCATTTT. Encoded protein: CASSSQGLWDQPQHF.

This chain joins TRBV11-3 and TRBJ2-7; no reliable D call. In germline, CDR1 is SGHNT, CDR2 YENEEA. The V end was cut by 5 bases, the J end by 6 bases, with 14 bases between. The CDR3 contains 13 residues. The CDR3 nucleotides are TGTGCCAGCAGCAAGGTGGGATTCGGCGAGCAGTACTTC. Translated: CASSKVGFGEQYF.

This sequence joins TRBV9 and TRBJ2-7, with D possibly being TRBD1 or TRBD2 (5 bases each). Germline CDR1 SGDLS, CDR2 YYNGEE. V dropped 0 bases and J dropped 3 bases, with 13 bases sitting between them. CDR3 size: 15 residues. The CDR3 DNA reads as TGTGCCAGCAGCGTAGACTCAGGGACCCTCTACGAGCAGTACTTC. It codes for CASSVDSGTLYEQYF.